This TCR beta chain was recorded in a study of identical twins. Template switching added a universal primer site; cDNA carried unique molecular identifiers. TCRdb re-called the 5' RACE reads with MiXCR, one entry per CDR3 protein. This table holds some 1,600,000 distinct CDR3 sequences, 32% found once. The CDR3 contains 14 residues. CDR1 KGHDR and CDR2 SFDVKD come from the germline V gene. V lost 5 bases and J 7 bases, leaving 13 bases between the germline ends. Study results and caveats: Reduced insertions were recorded for abundant cord blood beta clonotypes, with no such pattern in memory repertoires.

Remarks on this clonotype: Its antigen is currently unknown.

The TCR sequence derives from a newborn girl in good health. The source material was cord blood. The J gene is TRBJ2-2, the V gene TRBV24-1; D is uncertain. CDR3 nucleotides: TGTGCCACCAGTGTAGGCCCTGCGAGCGGGGAGCTGTTTTTT. Translating it yields CATSVGPASGELFF.